This is a list of T cell receptor beta chains from one sample in a study of blood T cell repertoires in COVID-19. Sequencing was performed with immunoSEQ multiplex PCR; in TCRdb, only in-frame clones are kept and a portion is missing. The data show about 130,000 clones, with roughly two thirds seen just once and approximately 2% held by the top ten. Sequenced material: peripheral blood. The receptors originated from an older woman with acute or convalescent COVID-19. Both conserved end residues are part of each CDR3. A clone size is listed for some rows: how often the clone was seen (once, few, many), or a class if it is expanded.

14,few,TRBJ1-2,TRBV7-2,CASSLRGNFLGYTF
15,-,TRBJ2-7,TRBV9,CASSVALGGAYEQYF
15,-,TRBJ2-1,TRBV11-2,CASSLGTSTGNEQFF
14,-,TRBJ2-7,TRBV6-2/TRBV6-3,CASSYPTGSYEQYF
16,-,TRBJ1-2,TRBV12-5,CASGLGDRGRIYGYTF
14,-,TRBJ2-7,TRBV15,CATSMGTGSYEQYF
15,-,TRBJ2-1,TRBV7-8,CASSVRQGFEDEQFF
15,-,TRBJ2-7,TRBV28,CASSLSGLAYYEQYF
13,-,TRBJ1-2,TRBV29-1,CSVPGQGARGYTF
15,-,TRBJ1-2,TRBV14,CASSQDLGPYYGYTF
15,-,TRBJ1-5,TRBV4-1,CASSQVGGGNQPQHF
12,few,TRBJ2-1,TRBV6-5,CASSGWGNEQFF